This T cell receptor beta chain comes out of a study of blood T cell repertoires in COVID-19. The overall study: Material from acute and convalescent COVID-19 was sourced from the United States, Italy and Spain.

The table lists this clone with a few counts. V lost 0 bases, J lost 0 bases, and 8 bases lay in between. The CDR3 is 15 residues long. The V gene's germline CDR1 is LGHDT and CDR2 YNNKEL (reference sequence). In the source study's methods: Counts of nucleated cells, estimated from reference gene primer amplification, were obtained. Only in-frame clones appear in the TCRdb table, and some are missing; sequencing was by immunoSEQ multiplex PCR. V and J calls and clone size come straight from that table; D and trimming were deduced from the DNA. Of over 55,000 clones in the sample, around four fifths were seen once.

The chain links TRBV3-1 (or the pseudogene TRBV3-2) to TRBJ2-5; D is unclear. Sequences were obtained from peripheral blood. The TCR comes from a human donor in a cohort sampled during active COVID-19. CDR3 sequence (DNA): TGTGCCAGCAGCCAAGATCTCGAGTACCAAGAGACCCAGTACTTC. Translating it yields CASSQDLEYQETQYF.